This T cell receptor beta chain was observed in a study of T cell responses to AZD1222 COVID-19 vaccine. Some clones are missing from TCRdb's copy, which holds only in-frame ones; the method was immunoSEQ multiplex PCR. The top ten clones hold roughly 6.2% of a sample with about 110,000 clones, under 95% of them seen once. Note on this clone: The antigen remains undetermined.

General study findings and limits: Donor demographics were predominantly white British with a female majority; clonal diversity may be underestimated. Repertoire sampling happened only post peak T cell response.

The CDR3 has 13 amino acids. The V and J ends lost 1 base and 6 bases respectively, with 9 bases between them. Per the germline V gene, CDR1 is SEHNR and CDR2 is FQNEAQ (reference sequence). This receptor was obtained from an adult who received the AZD1222 COVID-19 vaccine. V gene TRBV7-9 combines with J gene TRBJ1-2; D is uncertain. This sample comprised peripheral blood, obtained 28 days after the second AZD1222 dose. The CDR3 coding sequence is TGTGCCAGCAGCTTAGGGAGCCTGGATGGCTACACCTTC. Amino acids: CASSLGSLDGYTF.